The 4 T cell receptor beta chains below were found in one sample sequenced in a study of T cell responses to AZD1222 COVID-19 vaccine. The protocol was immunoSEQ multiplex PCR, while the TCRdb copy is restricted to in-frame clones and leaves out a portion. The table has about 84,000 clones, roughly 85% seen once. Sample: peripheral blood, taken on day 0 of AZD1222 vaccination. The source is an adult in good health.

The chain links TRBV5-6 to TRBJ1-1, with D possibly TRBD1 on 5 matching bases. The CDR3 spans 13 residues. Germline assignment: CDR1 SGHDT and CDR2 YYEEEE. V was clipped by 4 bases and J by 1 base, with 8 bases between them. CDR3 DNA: TGTGCCAGCAGCACCGGGGGGAACACTGAAGCTTTCTTT. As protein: CASSTGGNTEAFF.

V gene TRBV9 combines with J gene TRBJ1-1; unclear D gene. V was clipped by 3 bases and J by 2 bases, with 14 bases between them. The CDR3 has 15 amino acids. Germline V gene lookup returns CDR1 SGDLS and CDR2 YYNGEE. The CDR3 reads CASSAQMTGNTEAFF. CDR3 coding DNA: TGTGCCAGCAGCGCCCAGATGACGGGAAACACTGAAGCTTTCTTT.

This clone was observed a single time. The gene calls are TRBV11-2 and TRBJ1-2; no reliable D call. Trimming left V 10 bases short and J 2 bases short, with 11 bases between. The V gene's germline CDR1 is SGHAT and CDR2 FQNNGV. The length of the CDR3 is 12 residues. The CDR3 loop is CATLGGNYGYTF. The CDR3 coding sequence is TGTGCCACCCTCGGTGGGAACTATGGCTACACCTTC.

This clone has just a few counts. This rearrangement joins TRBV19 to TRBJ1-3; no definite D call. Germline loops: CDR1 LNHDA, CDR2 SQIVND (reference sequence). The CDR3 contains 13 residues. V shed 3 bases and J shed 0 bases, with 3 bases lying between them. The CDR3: CASSIGSGNTIYF. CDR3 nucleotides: TGTGCCAGTAGTATTGGCTCTGGAAACACCATATATTTT.